These T cell receptor beta chains were read from a single sample in a study of T cell responses to AZD1222 COVID-19 vaccine. Sequencing was performed with immunoSEQ multiplex PCR; in TCRdb, only in-frame clones are kept and a portion is missing. The table shows roughly 120,000 clones, with around 84% occurring only once. The sample was peripheral blood, taken 28 days after the second AZD1222 dose. These receptor sequences come from an adult who received the AZD1222 COVID-19 vaccine. The CDR3 runs from the conserved cysteine through the conserved F or W.

>18|TRBV5-1|TRBJ2-5
CASSTGLAGGPHQETQYF
>15|TRBV7-6|TRBJ2-2
CASSPSDSGTGELFF
>14|TRBV7-9|TRBJ2-1
CASSFSRGYNEQFF
>13|TRBV2|TRBJ1-1
CARNPPWGEEAFF
>14|TRBV7-9|TRBJ1-4
CASSSTGFNEKLFF
>15|TRBV28|TRBJ2-7
CASIRSGTGSDEQYF
>14|TRBV5-4|TRBJ2-7
CASSLTGTVYEQYF
>15|TRBV19|TRBJ2-7
CASSIDTSLSYEQYF
>13|TRBV6-2/TRBV6-3|TRBJ1-1
CASSWGGTPEAFF
>15|TRBV4-1|TRBJ2-7
CASSQEGTSGYEQYF
>12|TRBV6-5|TRBJ2-7
CATHNGFHEQYF
>17|TRBV10-3|TRBJ1-2
CAISEKTGTSANYGYTF
>14|TRBV6-4|TRBJ2-2
CPTTWREGTGELFF
>15|TRBV7-8|TRBJ2-1
CASSSLAGASNEQFF
>17|TRBV6-1|TRBJ2-7
CASSEGTDRGEAYEQYF
>14|TRBV29-1|TRBJ1-1
CSVEDPLDDTEAFF
>13|TRBV29-1|TRBJ2-7
CSVEETSTYEQYF
>15|TRBV18|TRBJ1-1
CASSPSGQGGTEAFF
>17|TRBV7-2|TRBJ2-7
CASSLAPVRLSSYEQYF
>14|TRBV27|TRBJ2-1
CASPDREGYNEQFF
>14|TRBV27|TRBJ2-7
CASSTGLGKYEQYF
>11|TRBV7-2|TRBJ2-3
CASSSTDTQYF
>12|TRBV6-5|TRBJ1-2
CASSSQTQGTTF
>17|TRBV6-1|TRBJ1-2
CASSVILWTGGDYGYTF
>15|TRBV27|TRBJ2-7
CASSLSFDSSYEQYF
>15|TRBV4-1|TRBJ1-3
CASSQTMGSGNTIYF
>17|TRBV19|TRBJ1-6
CASSLKGGMTGGSPLHF
>15|TRBV4-1|TRBJ1-1
CASSLREDSNTEAFF
>16|TRBV19|TRBJ2-5
CASSIVGGPLGETQYF
>15|TRBV28|TRBJ1-4
CASYLKQGINEKLFF
>15|TRBV19|TRBJ1-3
CASSTYRGSGNTIYF
>13|TRBV12-3/TRBV12-4|TRBJ1-2
CASKTTENYGYTF
>13|TRBV2|TRBJ2-2
CASFGLNTGELFF
>14|TRBV7-9|TRBJ1-1
CASSHGTTGTEAFF
>14|TRBV6-1|TRBJ1-1
CASSEIYLYTEAFF
>14|TRBV5-1|TRBJ2-3
CASSPGTNTDTQYF
>16|TRBV4-1|TRBJ1-1
CASSQESERGYTEAFF
>12|TRBV2|TRBJ2-7
CASRGTRYEQYF
>15|TRBV5-1|TRBJ1-4
CASSLGGQPREKLFF
>12|TRBV6-2/TRBV6-3|TRBJ2-7
CASSPTSYEQYF
>11|TRBV20-1|TRBJ1-2
CSEGQANGYTF
>17|TRBV28|TRBJ2-1
CASSPQNNGGQYNEQFF
>12|TRBV27|TRBJ1-5
CASSFLNQPQHF
>15|TRBV4-1|TRBJ1-5
CASSQDPGKNQPQHF
>19|TRBV11-2|TRBJ2-7
CASSLVAGTSGSHSYEQYF